What follows describes a single T cell receptor (beta chain). Its antigen has not been determined. Qualities for individual bases were not recorded, and no much larger clone is one base off. These data originate in a study of response to subunit inactivated influenza vaccine (dated by TCRdb to between 2018 and 2020). Context from the whole study: To follow how T cells responded to a trivalent subunit inactivated influenza vaccine, the researchers relied on deep quantitative profiling of the T cell receptor repertoire. Overall study results and their limits: It was suggested by the authors that each seasonal influenza vaccination may recruit only a limited number of new T cells.

V drops 6 bases and J drops 2 bases, leaving 14 bases in between. For CDR1 and CDR2, the germline V gene (reference sequence) lists WNHNN and SYGVQD. Counted from cysteine to phenylalanine, this CDR3 has 14 amino acids. The CDR3 DNA has 42 bases and is translated from base 1. In light of the paper, this sample's time point label describes: approximately 40 days after influenza vaccine administration. To prepare the library, RT-PCR was applied. The sequencer was an Illumina HiSeq 2500. In-frame beta chains were kept once TCRdb had trimmed the public reads at Q25 with fastp and called clones with MiXCR. When rows share a CDR3 protein, they turn into one entry using the most common DNA and genes. The sample table contains 540,000 or so distinct CDR3 sequences; only one count was recorded for 10% to 15% of them. Of the sample, 13% falls within the top ten clones.

The material was PBMCs from blood, obtained 40 to 50 days after vaccination. The chain is assembled from TRBV10-1 and TRBJ2-7; the D gene is perhaps TRBD1, from 6 matching bases. The sequence was obtained from a man in his fifties or sixties who received an inactivated influenza vaccine. Donor details come from another sample of the same person, matched by shared clones. The CDR3 protein: CASSPTGPAYEQYF. The nucleotide sequence is TGCGCCAGCAGCCCAACAGGGCCCGCCTACGAGCAGTACTTC.